This T cell receptor beta chain comes out of a study of T cells after yellow fever vaccination. By 5'RACE template switching, TCR cDNA was produced, with a universal primer site and UMIs added in the process. One entry per CDR3 protein results from TCRdb running MiXCR on the 5' RACE reads. Among 250,000 to 400,000 distinct CDR3 sequences, approximately 4% were seen once, and the ten largest hold approximately 25%. Study conclusions and caveats: Few clonotypes appeared in both CD4 and CD8 compartments.

This clonotype has just a few counts. Its antigen is undetermined. Trimming took off 2 bases at V and 10 bases at J, with 5 bases between the two ends. This CDR3 is 10 amino acids long. Germline values: CDR1 SGHAT, CDR2 FQNNGV. The rearrangement uses TRBV11-2 and TRBJ1-1; D remains ambiguous. The sequence came from a man aged 18 to 29 who received the YFV17D yellow fever vaccine. The sequencing here drew on PBMCs, taken 5 days after the yellow fever booster vaccination. CDR3: CASSLKGAFF. The CDR3, as DNA: TGTGCCAGCAGCTTAAAGGGAGCTTTCTTT.